The clone carrying this T cell receptor (beta chain) has just a few counts. Its matching antigen is unknown. This entry is derived from a study of vaccination effects on CD4 cells after COVID-19. Sequenced by immunoSEQ multiplex PCR; TCRdb stores in-frame clones only, minus some. The repertoire holds tens of thousands of clones, with more than 75% as singletons. In the ViraFEST assay, antigen-specific CD4+ clonotypes were identified by expansion after peptide-pool stimulation. Following 10 days of culture, CD4+ T cells were isolated. People in the vaccine group had not been infected with SARS-CoV-2 before, and their nucleocapsid antibodies were negative. Sequencing used CD4+ T cells from PBMCs cultured with HCoV-OC43 spike peptides, obtained before COVID-19 vaccination. Regarding subset: HCoV-OC43 spike overlapping peptide pool stimulation. This TCR was recovered from a human donor who received a COVID-19 vaccine.

The CDR3 DNA reads TGTGCCAGCAGCCGGACCGGGACAGGCGGGGAGACCCAGTACTTC. Translating it yields CASSRTGTGGETQYF. The genes are TRBV9 and TRBJ2-5; 8 bases are a match to TRBD1. With 4 bases clipped from V and 5 bases from J, the junction kept 10 bases outside the gene matches. Germline V gives CDR1 SGDLS, CDR2 YYNGEE. This CDR3 is built from 15 residues.